This TCR beta chain was sequenced in a study of molecular identifiers for immune sequencing clone quantification. Germline CDR1 reads SGDLS; CDR2 reads YYNGEE. CDR3 size: 17 residues. The V segment lost 4 bases and the J segment 6 bases; nucleotides outside the gene matches: 12. TCRdb called the PCR reads again in MiXCR, with one record for every CDR3 protein. The table has hundreds of thousands of distinct CDR3 sequences, under 25% seen once. At least ten counts were recorded for this clonotype. Material: naive CD8+ T cells from blood, with Jurkat cell RNA spiked in. Subset noted: FACS-sorted CD8+CD4-CCR7+CD45RA+ naive T cells. This clonotype originated in a human donor in good health. Some libraries in this study had Jurkat cell RNA spiked in. V and J are TRBV9 and TRBJ1-5; 11 positions agree with TRBD1. The CDR3 reads CASSPLDSDRGRQPQHF. The CDR3 DNA follows: TGTGCCAGCAGCCCCCTAGACTCGGACAGGGGGCGTCAGCCCCAGCATTTT.